A selection of T cell receptor beta chains follows, all from one sample in a study of tumor-infiltrating lymphocytes in primary liver carcinoma. TCRdb analysed the multiplex PCR reads with MiXCR anew, one entry per CDR3 protein. Altogether roughly 100,000 distinct CDR3 sequences are present, roughly 80% being singletons, with the ten largest covering about 20%. The sequenced material came from liver tumor tissue from sampling region 3. The receptor set was obtained from a man aged 35 to 55 with primary liver carcinoma and hepatitis B virus infection. CDR3s leave out the opening cysteine and the closing phenylalanine or tryptophan. A D gene is named only where the DNA matches it firmly.

TRBJ2-6 | TRBV10-2 | 14 | NA | ASSANLDSGANVLT
TRBJ1-1 | TRBV7-9 | 15 | NA | AISFNRPGGMNTEAF
TRBJ1-1 | TRBV30 | 11 | NA | AWTADRRTEAY
TRBJ1-5 | TRBV20-1 | 11 | NA | SAYRRGDQPQH
TRBJ1-5 | TRBV20-1 | 11 | NA | SARDNGNQPQH
TRBJ1-2 | TRBV6-5 | 11 | NA | ASSFSRTCGYT
TRBJ2-1 | TRBV5-8 | 16 | TRBD2 | VSSLQGLAGGPYNEQF
TRBJ1-5 | TRBV12-3/TRBV12-4 | 11 | NA | AGCTRGGGPQH
TRBJ2-3 | TRBV5-5 | 13 | TRBD1 | ASSWDRGNSDMQY
TRBJ2-7 | TRBV7-9 | 13 | NA | ASSSVTGGTYKQY
TRBJ2-2 | TRBV9 | 13 | NA | ASSDTGLNTGELF
TRBJ2-7 | TRBV28 | 10 | TRBD1 | ASVGQGHEQY
TRBJ2-1 | TRBV11-2 | 13 | NA | ASRPNMSSYNERF
TRBJ2-1 | TRBV29-1 | 9 | NA | SSLSGDEQF
TRBJ2-6 | TRBV4-3 | 15 | NA | ASSQDGIRSGANVLT
TRBJ2-2 | TRBV25-1 | 14 | TRBD2 | ASSDLLAGETGELF
TRBJ2-7 | TRBV6-4 | 13 | TRBD2 | ASSDSTSGVYDQY
TRBJ2-7 | TRBV6-2/TRBV6-3 | 12 | NA | ASSTGDYSYVQY
TRBJ2-1 | TRBV29-1 | 11 | NA | SVGLLRGDEQI
TRBJ2-4 | TRBV6-1 | 13 | NA | ASSDAGISKNVQY
TRBJ2-1 | TRBV12-3/TRBV12-4 | 12 | NA | ASKDASGNNEQF
TRBJ1-5 | TRBV6-1 | 14 | NA | TSSEGGIVSNQSQH
TRBJ2-1 | TRBV29-1 | 12 | NA | SAHKTRCGDEQF
TRBJ2-2 | TRBV6-5 | 11 | NA | ANSYQDTGGLF
TRBJ2-5 | TRBV5-4 | 10 | NA | ASSWDQWAQY
TRBJ2-3 | TRBV11-3 | 14 | NA | ASSGGPAEGVDTQY
TRBJ1-1 | TRBV28 | 12 | TRBD1 | ASLVRTGHTEAF
TRBJ2-5 | TRBV5-1 | 9 | NA | VNSDLGTQY
TRBJ2-7 | TRBV20-1 | 10 | NA | TARIAQGDQY
TRBJ1-3 | TRBV10-3 | 13 | TRBD1 | ASTGDFSPGNTIY
TRBJ2-4 | TRBV6-6 | 10 | NA | ACSFSENIQY
TRBJ2-1 | TRBV7-2 | 13 | NA | SSSLRRDPYNEQF
TRBJ2-1 | TRBV12-3/TRBV12-4 | 11 | TRBD2 | VSSLRLAGIFV
TRBJ2-3 | TRBV4-3 | 18 | NA | ASSRDGGPMGDRSTDMQY
TRBJ2-1 | TRBV9 | 13 | TRBD2 | ASSVTSGRENKQF
TRBJ2-7 | TRBV4-3 | 11 | NA | ASSTRLHEEQY
TRBJ1-5 | TRBV30 | 14 | NA | AWNIRVGGKAVPQH
TRBJ2-1 | TRBV4-2 | 14 | NA | DTSQDVAGSYNEQF
TRBJ2-5 | TRBV6-1 | 14 | TRBD2 | VSSPRTSGSIETQY
TRBJ2-5 | TRBV11-2 | 10 | NA | ASSLGQETQY
TRBJ2-5 | TRBV29-1 | 12 | NA | SVATSGDQETQY
TRBJ2-7 | TRBV28 | 13 | TRBD1 | AISEPGQGRNERY
TRBJ1-1 | TRBV29-1 | 13 | TRBD1 | SVTGGWGTNTEAL
TRBJ2-6 | TRBV6-5 | 14 | NA | TSSEQGPAGVNVLT
TRBJ2-7 | TRBV29-1 | 11 | NA | CALFQGHREQY
TRBJ2-4 | TRBV4-2 | 11 | NA | TSNQGSKNIQY
TRBJ2-1 | TRBV6-4 | 13 | TRBD2 | ASSEAVAGMDEQF
TRBJ1-3 | TRBV4-3 | 14 | TRBD1 | ASSQATTGGGNTIY
TRBJ2-7 | TRBV5-4 | 14 | NA | ASSLESRGSSYEQY
TRBJ2-4 | TRBV11-1 | 15 | TRBD2 | ASSIPGTNETKNNQY
TRBJ2-3 | TRBV11-3 | 15 | TRBD2 | ASSKADAGGSTDTQY
TRBJ2-3 | TRBV6-5 | 15 | TRBD2 | ASSSLPLSGGAVTQY
TRBJ2-7 | TRBV28 | 14 | TRBD2 | VNSLRTSGMLREQY
TRBJ2-5 | TRBV4-1 | 15 | NA | ASNQDHDVGGQETQY
TRBJ1-5 | TRBV4-2 | 14 | NA | VSGEAAGAGNQPQH
TRBJ2-7 | TRBV11-3 | 12 | NA | SSSSGEGDNEQY
TRBJ2-7 | TRBV7-9 | 10 | NA | TSSQVQNEQY